The source of this T cell receptor beta chain is a study of cytomegalovirus exposure and HLA in healthy donors. Study details: The approximately 670 first-cohort repertoires and the 95 to 150 validation repertoires shared the same platform, a later analysis reported.

In the case of this clone: Its target is unknown. The junction and the germline gene differ at one end; a read error may be behind it.

This CDR3 region has 15 residues. Germline CDR1 SNHLY, CDR2 FYNNEI. Assay used: immunoSEQ multiplex PCR; TCRdb lists only in-frame clones, some missing. Here the sample spans under 300,000 clones, around 87% being singletons. The study, taken as a whole, reports: The study labeled 164 TCR beta chains cytomegalovirus-associated. Usually a TCR sequence was rare, but some public TCRs were found in many donors.

Sequenced sample: PBMCs. The origin of this receptor is a woman between 25 and 40 years old in good health and CMV-seropositive. The chain employs TRBV2 and TRBJ2-7; 7 bases line up with TRBD2. The CDR3, as DNA: TGTGCCAGCAGGGAAGGACTAGGTTCGGCCTACGAGCAGTACTTC. Protein sequence: CASREGLGSAYEQYF. The full variable domain, its missing parts supplied by reference TRBV2 and TRBJ2-7, is EPEVTQTPSHQVTQMGQEVILRCVPISNHLYFYWYRQILGQKVEFLVSFYNNEISEKSEIFDDQFSVERPDGSNFTLKIRSTKLEDSAMYFCASREGLGSAYEQYFGPGTRLTVT.